This TCR beta chain was retrieved from a study of blood T cell repertoires in COVID-19. Assay: immunoSEQ multiplex PCR; the TCRdb copy retains only in-frame clones and omits some. Found here are approximately 220,000 clones, roughly four fifths of them singletons; the top ten hold around 2.5%. Specimen: peripheral blood. The TCR sequence derives from a woman in her thirties or forties with active or convalescent COVID-19.

This CDR3 is CASSKTQGADEKLFF. The CDR3 nucleotides read TGCGCCAGCAGCAAAACACAGGGGGCTGATGAAAAACTGTTTTTT. V gene TRBV5-1 combines with J gene TRBJ1-4, with 9 bases matching TRBD1. The CDR3 sequence is 15 residues long. The germline V gene has CDR1 SGHRS and CDR2 YFSETQ. V trimming: 4 bases; J trimming: 6 bases; junction bases outside the gene matches: 7.